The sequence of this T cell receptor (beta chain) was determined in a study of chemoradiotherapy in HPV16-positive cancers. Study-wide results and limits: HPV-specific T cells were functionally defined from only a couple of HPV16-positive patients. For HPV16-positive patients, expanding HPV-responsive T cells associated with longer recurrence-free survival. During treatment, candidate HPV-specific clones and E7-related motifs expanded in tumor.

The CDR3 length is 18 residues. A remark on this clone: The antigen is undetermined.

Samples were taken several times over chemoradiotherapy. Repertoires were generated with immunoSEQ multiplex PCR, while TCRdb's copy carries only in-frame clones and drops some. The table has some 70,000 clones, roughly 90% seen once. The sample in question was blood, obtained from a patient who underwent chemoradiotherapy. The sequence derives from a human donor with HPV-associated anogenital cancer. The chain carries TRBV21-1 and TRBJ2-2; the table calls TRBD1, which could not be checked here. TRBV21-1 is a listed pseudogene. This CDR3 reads CASSKWPTDRGYTGELFF. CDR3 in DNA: TGTGCCAGCAGCAAATGGCCTACGGACAGGGGTTACACCGGGGAGCTGTTTTTT.